The T cell receptor beta chain under discussion was sequenced for a study of blood T cell repertoires in COVID-19. In the study overall: From T cells, B-cell-depleted T cells, or PBMCs came the material, which was cDNA or gDNA.

The ends lost 5 bases at V and 8 bases at J; junction bases unmatched: 16. This CDR3 has 17 residues. In germline, CDR1 is MNHEY, CDR2 SVGEGT. This table comes from immunoSEQ multiplex PCR, and its TCRdb copy is limited to in-frame clones, with some not included. Of approximately 73,000 clones detected, roughly 86% appear once; the ten largest clones hold 1.5% to 2.5%. The chain recombines TRBV6-2 or TRBV6-3 with TRBJ2-3; 10 nucleotides match TRBD2. This TCR was recovered from an older woman with acute or convalescent COVID-19. Sequencing input: peripheral blood. In DNA form, the CDR3 reads TGTGCCAGCAGTCACGATAAGATTAGCGGGGGGTCCTCTACGCAGTATTTT. Its translation is CASSHDKISGGSSTQYF.